This T cell receptor (beta chain) was found in a study of blood T cells in healthy people across ages (dated by TCRdb to between 2015 and 2017). General notes on the study: In model experiments, template switching captured roughly one uniquely barcoded TCR beta cDNA molecule for every two T cells. Using deep sequencing normalized with unique cDNA molecular identifiers, the study measured how TCR beta repertoire diversity changes with age. The donors were divided into four age groups: young (average around 15 years), middle-aged (approximately 39), aged (about 60) and long-lived (about 84). To avoid experimental bias, donors of different ages were spread randomly across the sequencing lanes. Two additional independent replicas of 1 million unique cDNA reads from the same blood draw were analyzed for two donors (one aged 18 to 29 and one aged 80 or older). Beyond this particular receptor, the publication reports: The long-lived group showed more naive CD4+ T cells, fewer expanded clones and increased TCR diversity than the aged group, suggesting age selection. The CMV infection status of donors was not known, potentially confounding age-related changes in expanded clonotypes. Observed TCR beta diversity correlated strongly with the percentage of naive T cells measured by flow cytometry. Conclusive comparison of naive and antigen-experienced compartments was prevented by the profiling of bulk unsorted PBMCs. Estimates of total diversity based on one million sequenced T cells were considered lower bounds and underestimates. Observed TCR beta diversity per million T cells fell roughly linearly with age, and a significant reduction was already apparent by age roughly 40.

Donors were a few dozen systemically healthy Caucasian individuals from Russia aged 6 to 90 years. Each donor gave ten milliliters of peripheral blood, collected into EDTA-treated Vacutainer tubes. Ficoll-Paque density-gradient centrifugation was used to isolate PBMCs, with at least 7 million obtained per sample. Trizol reagent was used to extract total RNA from the PBMCs, yielding at least 6 micrograms per sample. For every donor, an aliquot of PBMCs went through flow cytometry to measure the percentages of naive CD45RAhigh/CD27high T cells. The library was produced with 5' RACE. Instrument used: Illumina HiSeq 2500. The second PCR ran for roughly 7 to 11 cycles and used a J-beta primer mix along with a sample-barcoded 5' primer. Each TCR beta cDNA molecule received a unique molecular identifier from a template-switch 5' adaptor carrying 12 random nucleotides. Each sample yielded at least 2.5 million CDR3-containing paired-end reads. The Mint cDNA synthesis kit, primed by a TRBC-specific oligonucleotide, was used to synthesize first-strand cDNA from all RNA. After uracil-DNA glycosylase treatment, a first 18-cycle PCR used universal primers M1SS and BC2_uni_R on all cDNA. Under the source paper's analysis protocol: Each sample was normalized by randomly selecting 1 million high-quality reads, each carrying a distinct molecular identifier. Instead of being binned into consensus sequences, reads with shared molecular identifiers were discarded. MiTCR, with a Q25 quality threshold and the strictest error-elimination algorithm, was used for CDR3 identification, clonotype clustering and error correction. A nonparametric unseen species model with Euler transformation was used to estimate a lower bound on total TCR beta diversity. The raw public data were reprocessed by TCRdb itself: fastp quality trimming at Q25, MiXCR clonotype calling, in-frame beta chains only. Every entry covers one CDR3 protein and lists the most common genes and DNA from its rows. In this record, the V and J calls reflect TCRdb's handling and not the investigators' own analysis. Here the sample has approximately 690,000 distinct CDR3 sequences; roughly 43% occur a single time. The top ten constitute about 30% of the sample.

From a lookup of the germline V gene, CDR1 and CDR2 are MNHEY and SVGAGI. The CDR3 contains 15 residues, cysteine and phenylalanine counted. Here the CDR3 DNA is all that survives: 45 bases in frame from base 1. V has 7 bases trimmed and J has 2 bases trimmed; junction bases matching no gene number 8. As to this clonotype: The specificity of this receptor is unknown. The input lacks base qualities; no much larger clone sits a single base away.

The rearranged segments are TRBV6-5 and TRBJ1-2, with 9 central nucleotides matching TRBD1. The sequenced material came from blood. This sequence originates from a man older than 75 in good health. The sequenced DNA: TGTGCCAGCACCCCGACAGGGGGAGGGAACTATGGCTACACCTTC. It is translated as CASTPTGGGNYGYTF.